This TCR beta chain was recovered during a study of T-cell memory formation after mild COVID-19. Study-level information: TCR clusters were largely donor specific. The study's findings and limits: From day 15 to 85, contracting clones were balanced between CD4 and CD8, whereas later expanders leaned toward CD4+.

Via MiXCR, TCRdb re-called the 5' RACE reads, giving one row per CDR3 protein. In the table there are roughly 550,000 distinct CDR3 sequences, about a fifth of which are singletons. The CDR3 length is 15 residues. V lost 2 bases to trimming and J lost 6 bases; unmatched junction nucleotides: 7. The germline CDR1 and CDR2 sequences are SQVTM and ANQGSEA. A remark on this clonotype: Its target is not known.

This receptor was obtained from an adult woman who had mild COVID-19 (a few samples of this study predate the infection). Cell type and time point are not known. The chain has TRBV29-1 and TRBJ2-5; TRBD2 matches at 12 bases. The sequencing sample was made of PBMCs or a T cell subset sorted from them (not recorded which). CDR3 DNA sequence: TGCAGCGTTGAATCTAGCGGGAGGGCCTGGAAGACCCAGTACTTC. The encoded protein is CSVESSGRAWKTQYF.